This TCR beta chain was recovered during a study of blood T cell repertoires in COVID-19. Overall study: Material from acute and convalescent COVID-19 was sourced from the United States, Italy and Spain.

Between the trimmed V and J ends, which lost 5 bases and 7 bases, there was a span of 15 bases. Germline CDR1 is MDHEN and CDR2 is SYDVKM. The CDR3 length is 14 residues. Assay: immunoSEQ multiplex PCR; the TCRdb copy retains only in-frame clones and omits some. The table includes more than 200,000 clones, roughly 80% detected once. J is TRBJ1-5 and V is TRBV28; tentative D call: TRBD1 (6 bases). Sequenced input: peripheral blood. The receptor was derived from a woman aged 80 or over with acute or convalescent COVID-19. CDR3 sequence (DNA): TGTGCCAGCAGTCAAGCAGGGGAGAGGCAGCCCCAGCATTTT. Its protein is CASSQAGERQPQHF.